This T cell receptor beta chain originates from a study of response to subunit inactivated influenza vaccine. Study-level points and caveats: Each seasonal flu vaccination may recruit only limited new T cells, authors suggested.

This clonotype was recorded a few times. Antigen specificity is unknown. TCRdb independently ran MiXCR on the RT-PCR reads; one entry per CDR3 protein. This repertoire shows hundreds of thousands of distinct CDR3 sequences, approximately 18% found once; its top ten account for approximately 11%. CDR3 length equals 14 residues. The V gene lost 1 base and the J gene lost 4 bases, with 8 bases spanning the gap. Per the germline V gene, CDR1 is SGHTA and CDR2 is FQGNSA. The TCR sequence derives from a man aged 45 to 65 who received an inactivated influenza vaccine. The material was PBMCs from blood, obtained about 5 days after vaccination. This rearrangement joins TRBV7-2 to TRBJ2-1; D is undetermined. Here the CDR3 DNA reads TGTGCCAGCAGCTTAGGGGCAGAATACAATGAGCAGTTCTTC. Translation: CASSLGAEYNEQFF.